Below are 11 T cell receptor beta chains sequenced from a single sample in a study of blood T cells in healthy people across ages. The second PCR ran about 7 to 12 cycles with a sample-barcoded 5' primer and J-beta primers. One entry per CDR3 protein, called by TCRdb with MiXCR from the 5' RACE reads. The data contain 650,000 to 800,000 distinct CDR3 sequences, about 42% of them singletons. The sequenced sample consisted of blood. These receptors were obtained from a man aged 55-75 years in good health.

This clonotype has only a few counts. V gene TRBV7-2 combines with J gene TRBJ2-7; 9 bases align to TRBD1. This CDR3 contains 14 residues. Germline V gives CDR1 SGHTA, CDR2 FQGNSA. The J segment lost 4 bases and the V segment lost 5 bases, leaving 6 bases of the junction unmatched. This CDR3 is CASSAGQGLYEQYF. The CDR3 DNA reads TGTGCCAGCAGCGCAGGACAGGGGCTTTACGAGCAGTACTTC.

J is TRBJ1-2 and V is TRBV20-1; 8 nucleotides line up with TRBD1. Germline lookup yields CDR1 DFQATT and CDR2 SNEGSKA (reference sequence). The CDR3 runs 14 residues. V gave up 4 bases and J gave up 8 bases; unmatched junction bases: 12. The CDR3 nucleotides read TGCAGTGCTACCCTTGACAGGGGTTTCTTCGGCTACACCTTC. Translated: CSATLDRGFFGYTF.

The chain is built from TRBV12-3 or TRBV12-4 and TRBJ1-2; a weak D match, TRBD1 (6 bases). Trimming removed 11 bases from V and 4 bases from J, with 14 bases in between. CDR3 length equals 12 residues. Here the CDR3 reads CAVSTGFYGYTF. Here the CDR3 DNA reads TGTGCCGTCTCAACAGGGTTCTATGGCTACACCTTC.

The CDR3 protein is CASSPPIRGWETQYF. DNA for the CDR3: TGTGCCAGCAGCCCGCCAATAAGGGGTTGGGAGACCCAGTACTTC. This chain uses TRBV11-2 with TRBJ2-5; possibly TRBD1 for D (5 bases). Trimming cost V 5 bases and J 5 bases, with 18 bases left between them. The CDR3 runs to 15 residues. Germline V CDR1 and CDR2: SGHAT, FQNNGV.

This clonotype was seen more than once but under ten times. The chain couples TRBV12-3 or TRBV12-4 to TRBJ1-1; 11 nucleotides agree with TRBD1. V shed 6 bases and J 6 bases; nucleotides not matched to a gene: 3. This CDR3 spans 13 amino acids. This chain's CDR3 is CASRPGQGAEAFF. The CDR3 DNA is TGTGCCAGCAGGCCGGGACAGGGGGCTGAAGCTTTCTTT.

V usage is TRBV5-1 and J usage is TRBJ2-1, with 8 bases fitting TRBD1. CDR1 and CDR2 (germline): SGHRS, YFSETQ. The CDR3 loop spans 15 amino acids. V dropped 0 bases and J dropped 3; count of bases not matched to a gene: 2. The CDR3 DNA follows: TGCGCCAGCAGCTTGGTGGGGACAGGCTACAATGAGCAGTTCTTC. This gives the protein CASSLVGTGYNEQFF.

This clonotype was observed a handful of times. The chain carries TRBV6-6 and TRBJ1-2, with a possible D match to TRBD1 (5 bases). CDR3 length: 12 amino acids. V lost 9 bases and J 6 bases, leaving 14 bases between the germline ends. Germline V gene data show CDR1 as MNHNY and CDR2 as SVGAGI (reference sequence). DNA for the CDR3: TGTGCCAGTTCCTCAGGGACCCATGGCTACACCTTC. Protein: CASSSGTHGYTF.

The chain is built from TRBV6-6 and TRBJ1-5; perhaps TRBD1 as D (6 bases). The CDR3 extends over 14 amino acids. Trimming removed 6 bases at V and 5 bases at J, with 14 bases between. Germline V gives CDR1 MNHNY, CDR2 SVGAGI (reference sequence). The CDR3 loop is CASRTEQGDQPQHF. The CDR3, as DNA: TGTGCCAGCAGAACCGAACAGGGCGATCAGCCCCAGCATTTT.

The rearrangement links TRBV2 to TRBJ2-5; TRBD2 aligns across 9 bases. The CDR3 is 16 residues long. Germline trimming cut 3 bases from V and 0 bases from J; bases unmatched to any gene: 5. Germline V CDR1 and CDR2: SNHLY, FYNNEI. The CDR3 region is CASSEGTSPYQETQYF. The CDR3 nucleotides are TGTGCCAGCAGTGAGGGGACTAGCCCGTACCAAGAGACCCAGTACTTC.

In its sample, this clonotype was seen many times. The chain combines TRBV6-5 with TRBJ2-7, with TRBD1 as a possible D gene (6 bases). The CDR3 loop spans 13 amino acids. Germline lookup yields CDR1 MNHEY and CDR2 SVGAGI. With 5 bases removed from V and 3 bases from J, the gap between germline ends came to 11 bases. The CDR3 region is CASSRQVGYEQYF. CDR3 DNA: TGTGCCAGCAGTCGACAGGTGGGCTACGAGCAGTACTTC.

V is TRBV11-2 and J is TRBJ2-7; D is uncertain. The CDR3 runs 13 residues. The V gene's germline CDR1 is SGHAT and CDR2 FQNNGV. Trimming shortened V by 1 base and J by 2 bases, and 6 bases separated the two germline ends. As DNA, the CDR3 is TGTGCCAGCAGCTTAGTAGGGCCCTACGAGCAGTACTTC. It specifies CASSLVGPYEQYF.